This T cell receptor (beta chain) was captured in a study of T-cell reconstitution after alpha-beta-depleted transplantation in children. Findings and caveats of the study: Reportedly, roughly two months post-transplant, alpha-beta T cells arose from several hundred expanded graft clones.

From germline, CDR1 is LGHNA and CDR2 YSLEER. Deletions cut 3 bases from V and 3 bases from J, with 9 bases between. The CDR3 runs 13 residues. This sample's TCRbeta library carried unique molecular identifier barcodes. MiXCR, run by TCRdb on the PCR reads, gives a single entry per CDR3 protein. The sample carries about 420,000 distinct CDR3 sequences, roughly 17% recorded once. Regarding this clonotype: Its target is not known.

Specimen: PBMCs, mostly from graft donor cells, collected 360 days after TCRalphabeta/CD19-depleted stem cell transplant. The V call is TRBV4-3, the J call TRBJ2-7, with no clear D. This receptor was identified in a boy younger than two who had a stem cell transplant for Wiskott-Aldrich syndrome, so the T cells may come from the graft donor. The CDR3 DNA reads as TGCGCCAGCAGCCATTTCAAGGGCTACGAGCAGTACTTC. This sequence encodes CASSHFKGYEQYF.